What follows describes a single TCR beta chain. Its antigen remains unidentified. This record comes from a study of T cell clonotyping in hematopoietic cell transplantation. Study as a whole: Recipient samples before transplant were obtained post-cytoreduction.

Germline-derived CDR1 and CDR2 are MGHRA and YSYEKL. The CDR3 length is 15 residues. Trimming took 4 bases from V and 5 from J; bases not matched to a gene: 8. Whole-study results and caveats: Recipient TCR diversity dropped after transplant; expanded clonotypes rose from day 30 to 180.

Generated by immunoSEQ multiplex PCR, the TCRdb table keeps only in-frame clones and is missing some. The data hold tens of thousands of clones, with about nine tenths observed a single time. This sample's time point: recipient sample about 28 days before transplant, after cytoreduction. V is TRBV4-1 and J is TRBJ2-1; 7 nucleotides line up with TRBD1. The clonotype was recovered from a man aged 60 to 69 with biphenotypic leukemia. Some clones in this sample may be carry-over from other donors' samples. The sequencing here drew on peripheral blood mononuclear cells, taken before stem cell transplant. The CDR3 loop is CASSPEGATDNEQFF. DNA for the CDR3: TGCGCCAGCAGCCCAGAGGGGGCGACCGACAATGAGCAGTTCTTC.